This entry concerns a single T cell receptor beta chain. Its antigen is undetermined. The CDR3 runs 15 residues. Per germline, CDR1 SGDLS and CDR2 YYNGEE. The ends were cut back, 4 bases at V and 9 bases at J, with 20 bases in the middle. The second PCR ran about 6 to 12 cycles with a sample-barcoded 5' primer and J-beta primers. From each sample, at least 2.5 million paired-end reads containing CDR3 were obtained. Using its own MiXCR run on the 5' RACE reads, TCRdb lists one record per CDR3 protein. The profile shows 1.5 million to 2 million distinct CDR3 sequences, 25% to 30% of them singletons. These data come from a study of blood T cells in healthy people across ages. Study-wide points: Versus aged donors, long-lived donors had higher diversity and more naive CD4+ cells.

Each sample provided at least 6 micrograms of extracted total RNA. The chain has TRBV9 and TRBJ2-1; the D is unclear. The TCR comes from a woman aged 30 to 39 in good health. The sample comprised blood. The CDR3: CASSTGVAPHGEQFF. The CDR3 nucleotides read TGTGCCAGCAGCACGGGCGTAGCTCCCCACGGTGAGCAGTTCTTC.